This T cell receptor beta chain was identified in a study of cytomegalovirus exposure and HLA in healthy donors (TCRdb year 2017). Context from the whole study: An earlier analysis of 587 of the donors reported 276 Gb of sequence data and 117 million unique TCR beta sequences obtained from some 200 million T cells. A later genetic analysis took genome-wide SNP genotypes for about 55% of the 666 donors and used that subset as a discovery cohort. All discovery cohort repertoires had been generated using a single sequencing platform. The study combined high-throughput TCR immunosequencing, statistical association of individual TCRs with disease status, and machine learning to predict cytomegalovirus infection status. Donor age, sex, ethnicity and CMV serostatus were compiled together with the repertoire data. Among 398 genotyped donors of the cohort, an average of around 240,000 unique TCR beta nucleotide sequences were sequenced per donor, around a sixth of them non-productive. Of the roughly 400 genotyped donors, over 65% fell in the genetic ancestry cluster associated with self-reported Caucasian donors. An earlier analysis of 450 to 750 of the donors used high-throughput TCR beta sequencing to judge whether each TCR beta V gene segment behaved as functional or pseudogenic. The study used immunosequencing to profile the T cell repertoires of several hundred subjects and linked those repertoires to cytomegalovirus serostatus. Typing coverage differed by locus: A, B, C, DRB1 and DQB1 were typed in roughly 620-640 donors, DQA1 in roughly 500, DPA1 in some 570, and DPB1 in 400 to 490. Because of strong linkage in the cohort, five DR-DQ haplotypes were treated as single units for association and clustering. Class I and class II HLA loci were covered by the typing at four-digit resolution. In the later analysis, no new phenotypic data were used to find candidate immune exposures; instead, reliance was placed on TCR beta sequences and their occurrence across donors. The study aimed to test whether signatures of past pathogen exposure could be identified by cataloging public T cell receptors. A later analysis re-analyzed previously published TCR beta repertoires from approximately 700 donors and added high-resolution HLA genotyping to study TCR occurrence patterns. In addition to the first cohort of about 650 subjects, a separate validation cohort of approximately 110 different subjects was used. Roughly 300 gigabases of sequencing data and 70 million to 85 million unique TCR sequences were included in an early release covering 550 to 800 HLA-typed donors. The study at large found these results: The study gave a list of 150 to 200 TCR beta chains associated with cytomegalovirus. CMV serostatus was the only immune exposure information available for the cohort. A cluster of highly shared sequence variants was judged likely to represent a technical artifact of the sequencing pipeline. When HLA alleles, especially DR and DQ, strongly co-occurred, attributing TCR associations to individual alleles was difficult. HLA typing was unavailable for some donors at each locus, so association tests used only the typed subset. This cohort had only TCR beta chains sequenced, and the lack of alpha or paired-chain data limited which features could be detected. Three of the identified cytomegalovirus-associated TCR beta chains were confirmed in vitro to be specific for cytomegalovirus antigens. A later analysis found that HLA-associated TCR beta chains were more clonally expanded and had lower generation probabilities than equally common non-associated chains. Most TCR sequences were seen in very few donors, while some public TCRs were found in many individuals. Linkage disequilibrium might explain the correlated functional status among segregating V segments, but an unknown experimental factor could not be excluded. According to a later analysis, most CMV-associated TCR beta chains appeared to be HLA-restricted, and the HLA associations seemed to be driven largely by CMV exposure. A later genetic analysis associated a missense DCLRE1C variant with V-gene and J-gene trimming of TCR beta chains, and an independent cohort replicated the association. It was suggested by the authors that the approach could potentially be generalized to other disease states and immunological phenotypes. Cytomegalovirus status was reported to be diagnosed by the classifier with high specificity and sensitivity in both the original and validation cohorts. In a later genetic analysis, fewer N-insertions in productive TCRs were reported among donors in an Asian-associated ancestry cluster than the roughly 640-donor mean. The presence/absence analyses assumed that sequencing depth was roughly uniform across donors, and that assumption may not be true. In a later analysis, several top co-occurrence clusters were reported to appear linked to parvovirus B19, influenza, CMV and Epstein-Barr virus. Broadly in line with IMGT annotations, most TCR beta V segments showed up in productive rearrangements about 87% or about 30% of the time in an earlier analysis of around 550 of the donors. According to a later analysis, TCR association rates differed among HLA loci, with DRB1 alleles showing the most associated TCRs and HLA-C alleles showing the fewest. In a later analysis, around 17,000 TCR beta sequences were associated with specific HLA alleles at a false discovery rate of 0.05. A further reported finding was that TCR beta sequences accurately predicted the HLA-A and HLA-B alleles for most subjects in the first cohort. Seventeen rarely observed V segments, including chromosome 9 orphons, were excluded from the earlier analysis of some 590 of the donors because counts were too low.

The cohort was made up of roughly 670 healthy bone marrow donors. All cohort members were sampled while nominally healthy, although unrecorded immune exposures were likely present. The donor tested CMV seropositive, placing the donor among the 289 seropositive members of the cohort. Each donor provided a peripheral blood sample, and peripheral blood mononuclear cells were used for TCR beta sequencing. Genomic DNA was extracted from the blood cell samples with the Qiagen DNeasy Blood Extraction Kit. Library construction relied on the immunoSEQ multiplex PCR assay. For the multiplex PCR, a mixture combining 60 forward primers for TCR Vbeta segments and 13 reverse primers for TCR Jbeta segments was used. The CDR3 region of rearranged TCR beta genes was amplified from genomic DNA with a multiplex PCR assay. Amplified TCR beta libraries were sequenced as 87-base-pair reads on the Illumina HiSeq System. For the original study's pipeline: A later analysis tallied 80 million to 95 million unique TCR beta chains across the 640 or so repertoires, and roughly 11 million of those chains were shared by two or more donors. A nearest-neighbor algorithm error-corrected the raw reads and collapsed the reads into unique sequences, merging closely related sequences to remove PCR and sequencing errors. Alignment of CDR3 sequences to IMGT reference sequences was used to assign V, D and J gene segments. For a sequence to be retained, a match of at least six nucleotides was required to both a V gene segment and a J gene segment. Rearrangements were classified as productive when the CDR3 lacked stop codons and remained in frame with V and J, and all other rearrangements were classified as non-productive. Following IMGT convention, CDR3 was defined as the stretch from the second conserved V-encoded cysteine up to the conserved J-encoded phenylalanine. Sequences without an unambiguous match to a single V gene segment were excluded from the earlier analysis of about 600 of the donors. In an earlier analysis of 450 to 700 of the donors, V segments were called functional above 56.7% productive rearrangements and were called segregating when the between-donor standard deviation exceeded 5%. To diagnose cytomegalovirus status from the catalog of TCR beta chain sequences, a statistical classification framework was built. In a later analysis, V and J genes were assigned by comparing TCR nucleotide sequences against IMGT/GENE-DB human TR gene sequences. In a later analysis, CDR3 sequences and most-parsimonious VDJ recombination scenarios were assigned using the TCRdist pipeline. In a later analysis, each TCR beta chain was defined by its CDR3 amino acid sequence together with its V-gene family, and reads lacking a unique V-gene family were excluded. A later analysis removed 592 highly shared, low-generation-probability nucleotide sequences to deal with suspected cross-contamination and a sequencing artifact. For each public chain, a later analysis derived a clonal expansion index from normalized ranks of inferred template counts within each repertoire. A later analysis computed generation probabilities with a VDJ recombination model fitted to out-of-frame rearrangements, and checked the results against IGoR. In a later analysis, TCR-TCR, TCR-HLA and TCR-CMV co-occurrence was scored with hypergeometric tests, and a repertoire-size bias correction was applied to TCR pairs. False discovery rates were estimated in a later analysis by permuting HLA or CMV assignments 20 times. In a later analysis, co-occurring TCRs were grouped with DBSCAN, and TCRdist sequence similarity was added when clustering was performed within HLA-allele-positive subsets. Repertoires with fewer than 30,000 or more than 120,000 public chains were left out of co-occurrence clustering, as were about five repertoires with anomalous nucleotide sharing. TCRdb carries this immuneACCESS record with in-frame sequences only. Its versions omit some clonotypes, under half of them owing to an unresolved V gene in the studies checked, with the rest unexplained. V and J calls and clone size are given by that table; D and trimming were obtained from the DNA. This sample comprises about 120,000 clones, over 65% of them detected only once. The biggest ten clones account for roughly 8.6% of the sample.

Remarks on this clone: What antigen it recognizes has not been identified. No much larger clonotype is one base removed from it; base qualities were not supplied.

The sequenced sample was PBMCs. The source is a woman aged 40 to 55 in good health and CMV-seropositive.

This receptor carries the CDR3 CAWSVTPGSGANVLTF. The base sequence is TGTGCCTGGAGTGTAACCCCAGGGTCTGGGGCCAACGTCCTGACTTTC. The V gene is TRBV30 and the J gene is TRBJ2-6; matching of 5 bases hints at TRBD1 as the D gene. Deletion took 0 bases off V and 1 base off J, with a span of 10 bases between the germline ends. From cysteine to phenylalanine, the CDR3 is 16 amino acids long. Only the CDR3 region is kept as DNA, spanning 48 bases read in frame from base 1. From the germline V gene (reference sequence), CDR1 is GTSNPN and CDR2 is SVGIG.